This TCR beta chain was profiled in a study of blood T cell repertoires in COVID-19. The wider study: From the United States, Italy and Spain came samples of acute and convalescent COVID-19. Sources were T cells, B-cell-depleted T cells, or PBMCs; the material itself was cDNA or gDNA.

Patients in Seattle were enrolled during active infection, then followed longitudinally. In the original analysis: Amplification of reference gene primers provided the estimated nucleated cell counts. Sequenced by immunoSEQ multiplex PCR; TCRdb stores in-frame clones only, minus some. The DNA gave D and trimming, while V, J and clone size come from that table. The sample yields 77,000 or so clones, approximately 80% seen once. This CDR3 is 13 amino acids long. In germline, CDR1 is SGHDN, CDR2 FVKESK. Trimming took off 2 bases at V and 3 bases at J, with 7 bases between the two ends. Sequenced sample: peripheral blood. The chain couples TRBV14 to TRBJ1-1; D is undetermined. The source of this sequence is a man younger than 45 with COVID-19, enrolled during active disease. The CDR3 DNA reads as TGTGCCAGCAGCCAATGGCAGTACACTGAAGCTTTCTTT. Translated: CASSQWQYTEAFF. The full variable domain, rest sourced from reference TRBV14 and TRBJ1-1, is EAGVTQFPSHSVIEKGQTVTLRCDPISGHDNLYWYRRVMGKEIKFLLHFVKESKQDESGMPNNRFLAERTGGTYSTLKVQPAELEDSGVYFCASSQWQYTEAFFGQGTRLTVV.